This T cell receptor beta chain came from a study of blood T cell repertoires in COVID-19. Study-wide background: The cDNA or gDNA used as material had been derived from T cells, B-cell-depleted T cells, or PBMCs.

Per the germline V gene, CDR1 is SGHRS and CDR2 is YFSETQ. The CDR3 has 14 residues. After removal of 3 bases from V and 6 bases from J, the junction contained 8 bases not matched to a gene. As originally analysed: Estimated nucleated cell counts came from reference gene primer amplification. Some clones are missing from TCRdb's copy, which holds only in-frame ones; the method was immunoSEQ multiplex PCR. V and J calls and clone size follow that table, whereas D and trimming were derived from the DNA. Of about 33,000 clones in the sample, around 87% were seen once. The source of this sequence is a man between 60 and 75 years old with acute or convalescent COVID-19. The chain uses TRBV5-1 and TRBJ1-1; 7 bases are a match to TRBD1. Sequencing was carried out using peripheral blood. DNA for the CDR3: TGCGCCAGCAGCTCAAACACAGGGGAAGCTGAAGCTTTCTTT. Protein sequence: CASSSNTGEAEAFF.